This TCR beta chain was identified during a study of tumor and adjacent non-tumor tissue in lung cancer. Background on the study: The patients, about nine men and a few women, were roughly 31 to 80 with stage I to III disease. Study results and limitations: Significantly higher TCR diversity was found in tumor than normal lung.

This CDR3 comprises 14 residues. Per the germline V gene, CDR1 is SGHAT and CDR2 is FQNNGV. V shed 5 bases, J shed 8 bases, and the junction held 10 bases outside the gene matches. TCRbeta libraries were built with three rounds of nested PCR, modified from ARM-PCR. TCRdb reprocessed the multiplex PCR reads via MiXCR and lists one record per CDR3 protein. The table lists approximately 90,000 distinct CDR3 sequences, around two thirds of them singletons. With respect to this clonotype: Its antigen is unidentified. The CDR3 end shows no conserved phenylalanine or tryptophan, and so a read error is likely.

RNA was extracted from bulk tissue without any cell sorting. The source of this sequence is a man aged 65-85 years with non-small cell lung cancer. The sample taken for sequencing was lung tumor tissue. The gene calls are TRBV11-2 and TRBJ2-5; 8 bases match TRBD1. The CDR3 sequence is CASSVTGDAITQYL. CDR3 in DNA: TGTGCCAGCAGCGTGACAGGGGACGCGATCACCCAGTACCTC.